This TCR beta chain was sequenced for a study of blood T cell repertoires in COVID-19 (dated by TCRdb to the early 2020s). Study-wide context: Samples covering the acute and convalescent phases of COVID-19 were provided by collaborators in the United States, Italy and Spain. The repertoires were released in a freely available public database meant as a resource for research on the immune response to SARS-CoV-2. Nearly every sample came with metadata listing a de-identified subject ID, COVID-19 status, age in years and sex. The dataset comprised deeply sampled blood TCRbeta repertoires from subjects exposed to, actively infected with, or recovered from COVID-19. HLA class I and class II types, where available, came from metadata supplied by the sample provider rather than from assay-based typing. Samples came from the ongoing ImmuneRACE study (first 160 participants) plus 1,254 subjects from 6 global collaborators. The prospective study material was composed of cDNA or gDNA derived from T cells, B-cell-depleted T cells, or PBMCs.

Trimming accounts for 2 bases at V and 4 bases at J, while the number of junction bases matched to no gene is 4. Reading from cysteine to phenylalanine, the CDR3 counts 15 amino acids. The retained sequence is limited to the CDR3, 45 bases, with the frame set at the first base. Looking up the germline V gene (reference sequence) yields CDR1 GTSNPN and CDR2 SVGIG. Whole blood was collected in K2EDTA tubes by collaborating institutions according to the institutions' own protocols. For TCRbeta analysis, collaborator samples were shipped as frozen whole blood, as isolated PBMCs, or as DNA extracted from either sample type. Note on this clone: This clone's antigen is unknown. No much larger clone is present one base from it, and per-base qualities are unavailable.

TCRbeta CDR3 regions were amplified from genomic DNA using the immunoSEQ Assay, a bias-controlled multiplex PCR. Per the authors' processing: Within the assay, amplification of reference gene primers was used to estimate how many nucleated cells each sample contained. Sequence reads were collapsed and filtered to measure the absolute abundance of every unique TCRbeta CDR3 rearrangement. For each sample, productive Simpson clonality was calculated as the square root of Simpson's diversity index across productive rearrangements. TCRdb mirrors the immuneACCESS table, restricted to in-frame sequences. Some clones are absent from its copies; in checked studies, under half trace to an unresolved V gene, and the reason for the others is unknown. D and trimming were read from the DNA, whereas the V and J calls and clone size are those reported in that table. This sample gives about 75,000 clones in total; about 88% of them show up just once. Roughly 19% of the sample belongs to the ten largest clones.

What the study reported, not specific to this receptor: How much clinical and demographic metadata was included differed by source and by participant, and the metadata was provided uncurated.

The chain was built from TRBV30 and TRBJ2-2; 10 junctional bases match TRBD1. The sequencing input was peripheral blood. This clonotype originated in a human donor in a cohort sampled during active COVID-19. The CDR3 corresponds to CAWSWDRGGTGELFF. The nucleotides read TGTGCCTGGAGTTGGGACAGGGGAGGCACCGGGGAGCTGTTTTTT. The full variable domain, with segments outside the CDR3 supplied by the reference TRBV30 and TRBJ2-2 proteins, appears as SQTIHQWPATLVQPVGSPLSLECTVEGTSNPNLYWYRQAAGRGLQLLFYSVGIGQISSEVPQNLSASRPQDRQFILSSKKLLLSDSGFYLCAWSWDRGGTGELFFGEGSRLTVL.